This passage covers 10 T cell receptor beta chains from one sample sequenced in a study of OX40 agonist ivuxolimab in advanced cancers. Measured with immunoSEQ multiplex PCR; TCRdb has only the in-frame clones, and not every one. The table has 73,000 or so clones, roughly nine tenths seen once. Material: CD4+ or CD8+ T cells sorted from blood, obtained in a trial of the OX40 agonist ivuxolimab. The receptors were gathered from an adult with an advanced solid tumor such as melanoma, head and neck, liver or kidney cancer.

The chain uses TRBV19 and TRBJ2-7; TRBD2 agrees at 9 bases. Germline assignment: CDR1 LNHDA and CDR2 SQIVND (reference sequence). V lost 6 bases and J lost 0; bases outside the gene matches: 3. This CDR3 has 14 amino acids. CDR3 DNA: TGTGCCAGTAGAGCTAGCGGGGCCTCCTACGAGCAGTACTTC. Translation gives CASRASGASYEQYF.

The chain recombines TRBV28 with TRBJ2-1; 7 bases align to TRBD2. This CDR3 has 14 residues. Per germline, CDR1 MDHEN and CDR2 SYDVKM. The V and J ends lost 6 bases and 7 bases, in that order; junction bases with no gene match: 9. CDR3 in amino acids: CASREGRALNEQFF. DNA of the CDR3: TGTGCCAGCAGGGAGGGGAGGGCGTTGAATGAGCAGTTCTTC.

Here the CDR3 DNA reads TGTGCCAGCAGTTACACAGGGGCGGGTAGTCAGCCCCAGCATTTT. Translating it yields CASSYTGAGSQPQHF. The chain joins TRBV28 to TRBJ1-5, with 7 bases identical to TRBD1. Trimming removed 4 bases from V and 6 bases from J; junction bases left unmatched: 9. Per germline, CDR1 MDHEN and CDR2 SYDVKM. The CDR3 consists of 15 residues. The variable domain in full, completed from reference TRBV28 and TRBJ1-5, reads DVKVTQSSRYLVKRTGEKVFLECVQDMDHENMFWYRQDPGLGLRLIYFSYDVKMKEKGDIPEGYSVSREKKERFSLILESASTNQTSMYLCASSYTGAGSQPQHFGDGTRLSIL.

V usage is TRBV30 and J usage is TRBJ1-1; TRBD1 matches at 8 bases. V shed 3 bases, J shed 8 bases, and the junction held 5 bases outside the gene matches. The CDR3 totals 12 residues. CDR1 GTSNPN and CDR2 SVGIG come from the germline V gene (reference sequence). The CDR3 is CAWSDRGREAFF. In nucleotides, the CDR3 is TGTGCCTGGAGCGACAGGGGTCGGGAAGCTTTCTTT.

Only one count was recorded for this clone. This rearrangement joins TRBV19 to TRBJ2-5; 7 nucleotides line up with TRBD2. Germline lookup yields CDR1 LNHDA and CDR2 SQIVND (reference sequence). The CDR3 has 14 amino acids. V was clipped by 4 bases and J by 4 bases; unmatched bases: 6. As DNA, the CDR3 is TGTGCCAGTAGTAAGGGACTATATGCAGAGACCCAGTACTTC. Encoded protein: CASSKGLYAETQYF. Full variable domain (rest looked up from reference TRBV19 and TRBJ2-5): DGGITQSPKYLFRKEGQNVTLSCEQNLNHDAMYWYRQDPGQGLRLIYYSQIVNDFQKGDIAEGYSVSREKKESFPLTVTSAQKNPTAFYLCASSKGLYAETQYFGPGTRLLVL.

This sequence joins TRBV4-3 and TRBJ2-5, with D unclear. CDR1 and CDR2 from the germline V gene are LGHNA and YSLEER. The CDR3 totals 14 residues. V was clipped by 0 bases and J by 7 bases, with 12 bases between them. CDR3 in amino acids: CASSQDTGSATQYF. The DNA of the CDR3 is TGCGCCAGCAGCCAAGATACCGGTTCGGCGACCCAGTACTTC.

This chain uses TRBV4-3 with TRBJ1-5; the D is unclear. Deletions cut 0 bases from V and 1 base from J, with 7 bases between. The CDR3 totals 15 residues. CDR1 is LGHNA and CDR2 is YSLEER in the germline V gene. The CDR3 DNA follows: TGCGCCAGCAGCCAAGAATTCGGAAGCAATCAGCCCCAGCATTTT. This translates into CASSQEFGSNQPQHF.

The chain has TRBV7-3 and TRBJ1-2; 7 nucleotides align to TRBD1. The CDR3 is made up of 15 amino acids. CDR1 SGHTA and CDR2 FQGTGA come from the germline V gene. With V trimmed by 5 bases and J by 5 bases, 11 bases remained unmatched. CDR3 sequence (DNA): TGTGCCAGCAGCGTGGGGGGACAGTTTTCTTATGGCTACACCTTC. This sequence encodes CASSVGGQFSYGYTF. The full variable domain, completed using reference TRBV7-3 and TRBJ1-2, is GAGVSQTPSNKVTEKGKYVELRCDPISGHTALYWYRQSLGQGPEFLIYFQGTGAADDSGLPNDRFFAVRPEGSVSTLKIQRTERGDSAVYLCASSVGGQFSYGYTFGSGTRLTVV.

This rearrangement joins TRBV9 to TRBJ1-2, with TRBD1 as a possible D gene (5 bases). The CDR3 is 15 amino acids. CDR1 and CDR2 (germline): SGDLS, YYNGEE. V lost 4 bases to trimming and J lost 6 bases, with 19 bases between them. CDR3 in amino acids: CASSPGWGRADGYTF. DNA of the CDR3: TGTGCCAGCAGCCCAGGATGGGGCCGTGCTGATGGCTACACCTTC. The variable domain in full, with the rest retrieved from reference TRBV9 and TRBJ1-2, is DSGVTQTPKHLITATGQRVTLRCSPRSGDLSVYWYQQSLDQGLQFLIQYYNGEERAKGNILERFSAQQFPDLHSELNLSSLELGDSALYFCASSPGWGRADGYTFGSGTRLTVV.

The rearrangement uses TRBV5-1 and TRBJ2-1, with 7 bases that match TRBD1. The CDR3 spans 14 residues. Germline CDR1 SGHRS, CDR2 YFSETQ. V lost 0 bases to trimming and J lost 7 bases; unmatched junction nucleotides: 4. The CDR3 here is CASSLGDSMNEQFF. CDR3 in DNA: TGCGCCAGCAGCTTGGGGGACAGTATGAATGAGCAGTTCTTC.